The 27 T cell receptor beta chains below all came from one sample that was sequenced in a study of identifying expanded T cells in peripheral blood. Produced via immunoSEQ multiplex PCR; TCRdb's table is partial and in-frame only. The sample lists approximately 100,000 clones, 75% to 90% occurring once. Material for sequencing was blood. These receptors were taken from a person between 18 and 75 years old in good health.

The chain joins TRBV5-8 to TRBJ2-1; D gene ambiguous. CDR1 SGHTS and CDR2 YDEGEE come from the germline V gene. The CDR3 spans 17 residues. V was cut by 3 bases and J by 5 bases, with 21 bases left in between. The CDR3 spells CASSSTPAGLVDNEQFF. The DNA of the CDR3 is TGTGCCAGCAGCTCCACCCCGGCCGGCCTAGTGGACAATGAGCAGTTCTTC.

The sample holds a few counts of this clone. V usage is TRBV12-5 and J usage is TRBJ1-2; 8 bases fit TRBD1. The CDR3 is 13 amino acids. Unmatched junction bases numbered 5, after V lost 7 bases and J lost 4 bases. CDR1 is LGHNT, CDR2 FRNRAP, per germline. The CDR3 nucleotides read TGTGCTAGTGCCCCAGACAGGGGCTATGGCTACACCTTC. Translating it yields CASAPDRGYGYTF.

V is TRBV7-2 and J is TRBJ2-5, with D perhaps given as TRBD1 or TRBD2 (6 bases each). The CDR3 spans 15 residues. Trimming removed 2 bases at V and 0 bases at J, with 10 bases between. Germline CDR1 and CDR2: SGHTA and FQGNSA. Here the CDR3 DNA reads TGTGCCAGCAGCTTAAACCGGGGGCACCAAGAGACCCAGTACTTC. Protein product: CASSLNRGHQETQYF.

V is TRBV28 and J is TRBJ2-1; TRBD2 aligns across 10 bases. J gave up 7 bases and V 5 bases, and 8 bases lay outside the gene matches. From germline, CDR1 is MDHEN and CDR2 SYDVKM. This CDR3 comprises 15 residues. This CDR3 reads CASSLLAGVTNEQFF. In nucleotides, the CDR3 is TGTGCCAGCAGTCTCCTAGCGGGGGTGACAAATGAGCAGTTCTTC.

The rearrangement links TRBV28 to TRBJ2-5; tentative D call: TRBD1 (5 bases). Germline loops: CDR1 MDHEN, CDR2 SYDVKM. V lost 8 bases to trimming and J lost 2 bases, with 9 bases between them. The CDR3 covers 12 residues. CDR3 amino acids: CASHRQQETQYF. The CDR3 nucleotides are TGTGCCAGCCACAGGCAACAAGAGACCCAGTACTTC.

The chain combines TRBV7-2 with TRBJ1-2; 8 bases are shared with TRBD1. With 5 bases clipped from V and 8 bases from J, the junction kept 10 bases outside the gene matches. The CDR3 has 14 residues. CDR1 is SGHTA, CDR2 FQGNSA, per germline. As DNA, the CDR3 is TGTGCCAGCAGCGACCGACAGGGGATCAGCGGCTACACCTTC. This translates into CASSDRQGISGYTF. The variable domain in full, completed from reference TRBV7-2 and TRBJ1-2, reads GAGVSQSPSNKVTEKGKDVELRCDPISGHTALYWYRQSLGQGLEFLIYFQGNSAPDKSGLPSDRFSAERTGGSVSTLTIQRTQQEDSAVYLCASSDRQGISGYTFGSGTRLTVV.

The V gene is TRBV4-1, the J gene TRBJ1-6; D remains unclear. V lost 0 bases, J lost 9 bases, and 15 bases lay in between. The germline V gene has CDR1 MGHRA and CDR2 YSYEKL. There are 16 residues in the CDR3. The CDR3 loop reads CASSQEGGEKGSPLHF. CDR3 bases: TGCGCCAGCAGCCAAGAAGGCGGGGAGAAAGGTTCACCCCTCCACTTT.

The rearrangement links TRBV7-6 to TRBJ2-3, with D uncertain. This CDR3 region has 13 residues. Deletions cut 3 bases from V and 0 bases from J, with 4 bases between. Germline CDR1 SGHVS, CDR2 FNYEAQ. The CDR3 reads CASSFHSTDTQYF. The CDR3 nucleotides are TGTGCCAGCAGCTTCCATAGCACAGATACGCAGTATTTT.

The V gene is TRBV7-2, the J gene TRBJ2-5, with 11 bases matching TRBD2. The J segment lost 9 bases and the V segment lost 5 bases, leaving 11 bases of the junction unmatched. The CDR3 consists of 15 residues. The germline CDR1 and CDR2 sequences are SGHTA and FQGNSA. The CDR3 region is CASSLLAGGLGAQYF. CDR3 coding DNA: TGTGCCAGCAGCCTTTTAGCGGGGGGGCTCGGGGCCCAGTACTTC.

The chain has TRBV6-1 and TRBJ2-7; D ambiguous. Trimming stripped 8 bases from V and 4 bases from J, with 12 bases between. CDR1 and CDR2 from the germline V gene are MNHNS and SASEGT. The CDR3 is 12 residues long. The CDR3 is CASGRLGYEQYF. The CDR3 bases are TGTGCCAGCGGCAGACTGGGGTACGAGCAGTACTTC.

The rearrangement links TRBV18 to TRBJ2-3; 7 nucleotides align to TRBD1. The J segment lost 7 bases and the V segment lost 3 bases, leaving 16 bases of the junction unmatched. The CDR3 is 17 amino acids. The germline V gene encodes CDR1 KGHSH and CDR2 LQKENI. CDR3: CASSPNNRNRGPHTQYF. The CDR3 DNA reads TGTGCCAGCTCACCCAATAATCGGAACAGGGGACCCCATACGCAGTATTTT.

The rearrangement uses TRBV7-2 and TRBJ1-2; D gene unclear. This CDR3 has 12 amino acids. Trimming removed 2 bases at V and 4 bases at J, with 5 bases between. In germline, CDR1 is SGHTA, CDR2 FQGNSA. The CDR3 spells CASSLYSYGYTF. For the CDR3, the DNA is TGTGCCAGCAGCTTATACAGCTATGGCTACACCTTC. The full variable domain, its missing parts supplied by reference TRBV7-2 and TRBJ1-2, is GAGVSQSPSNKVTEKGKDVELRCDPISGHTALYWYRQSLGQGLEFLIYFQGNSAPDKSGLPSDRFSAERTGGSVSTLTIQRTQQEDSAVYLCASSLYSYGYTFGSGTRLTVV.

The J gene is TRBJ2-5, the V gene TRBV5-4, with 15 positions matching TRBD2. Germline V gene data show CDR1 as SGHNT and CDR2 as YYREEE (reference sequence). This CDR3 contains 16 residues. Germline trimming cut 4 bases from V and 5 bases from J; bases unmatched to any gene: 6. CDR3 in DNA: TGTGCCAGCAGCCCGGGACTAGCGGGGGGCGGGGAGACCCAGTACTTC. Its protein is CASSPGLAGGGETQYF.

The chain links TRBV4-3 to TRBJ1-1, with no clear D. The V gene lost 2 bases and the J gene lost 0 bases, with 10 bases spanning the gap. Germline V gene sequence: CDR1 LGHNA, CDR2 YSLEER. This CDR3 is built from 15 residues. CDR3 in DNA: TGCGCCAGCAGCCAAAGGGCCTTGATGAACACTGAAGCTTTCTTT. Translating gives CASSQRALMNTEAFF.

Regarding this clone: Other DNA sequences of this sample code for an identical CDR3. V usage is TRBV7-9 and J usage is TRBJ2-1; 8 bases are shared with TRBD1. The CDR3 has 14 amino acids. V shed 6 bases, J shed 9 bases, and the junction held 10 bases outside the gene matches. Germline CDR1 and CDR2: SEHNR and FQNEAQ (reference sequence). CDR3 region: CASRIGQGAGEQFF. The DNA for the CDR3 is TGTGCCAGCAGAATAGGGCAGGGGGCGGGTGAGCAGTTCTTC.

V usage is TRBV5-6 and J usage is TRBJ2-3; 7 nucleotides match TRBD2. CDR3 length equals 16 residues. After removal of 3 bases from V and 0 bases from J, the junction contained 7 bases not matched to a gene. The germline gives CDR1 SGHDT, CDR2 YYEEEE. CDR3 sequence: CASSSPGGLSTDTQYF. The CDR3 DNA reads TGTGCCAGCAGCTCCCCCGGGGGACTAAGCACAGATACGCAGTATTTT.

The chain links TRBV7-2 to TRBJ2-5; 8 bases agree with TRBD1. The CDR3 is 15 amino acids. CDR1 and CDR2 from the germline V gene are SGHTA and FQGNSA. The junction had 8 bases not matched to a gene; V was cut back by 7 bases and J by 1 base. The CDR3 coding sequence is TGTGCCAGCACTAACGGGGACAGGCTCCAAGAGACCCAGTACTTC. Protein product: CASTNGDRLQETQYF.

The chain is built from TRBV11-2 and TRBJ2-1; 8 bases line up with TRBD2. Trimming at V came to 1 base and at J to 6 bases, leaving 11 bases not matched to a gene. Germline V gives CDR1 SGHAT, CDR2 FQNNGV. CDR3 length: 17 amino acids. CDR3 DNA sequence: TGTGCCAGCAGCTTAGTGCGCGGGGGGCTCCCTACCAATGAGCAGTTCTTC. As protein: CASSLVRGGLPTNEQFF.

The chain links TRBV28 to TRBJ1-4, with D possibly being TRBD1 (6 bases). The germline gives CDR1 MDHEN, CDR2 SYDVKM. V lost 8 bases to trimming and J lost 2 bases, with 15 bases between them. There are 15 residues in the CDR3. Here the CDR3 reads CASREGGPTNEKLFF. The CDR3 coding sequence is TGTGCCAGCCGCGAGGGGGGTCCCACTAATGAAAAACTGTTTTTT.

The V gene is TRBV27, the J gene TRBJ1-2; TRBD1 agrees at 7 bases. The V gene end was trimmed by 3 bases and the J gene end by 2 bases; junction bases not matched to a gene: 6. This CDR3 has 15 amino acids. Germline-derived CDR1 and CDR2 are MNHEY and SMNVEV (reference sequence). The CDR3 nucleotides read TGTGCCAGCAGTTTCTTAACAGGGGAGAACTATGGCTACACCTTC. Encoded protein: CASSFLTGENYGYTF.

The chain recombines TRBV7-9 with TRBJ2-7; 9 bases align to TRBD1. Germline CDR1 reads SEHNR; CDR2 reads FQNEAQ (reference sequence). This CDR3 is 16 amino acids long. The junction had 7 bases not matched to a gene; V was cut back by 4 bases and J by 0 bases. The CDR3 region is CASSYPTGGSSYEQYF. The DNA of the CDR3 is TGTGCCAGCAGCTACCCGACAGGGGGGAGCTCCTACGAGCAGTACTTC.

This clone was found once. V usage is TRBV5-1 and J usage is TRBJ2-3; D ambiguous. Germline-derived CDR1 and CDR2 are SGHRS and YFSETQ. Trimming stripped 4 bases from V and 2 bases from J, with 11 bases between. This CDR3 is built from 14 residues. The CDR3: CASSRIKNTDTQYF. The DNA for the CDR3 is TGCGCCAGCAGCCGAATAAAGAACACAGATACGCAGTATTTT. The complete variable domain, with remaining parts taken from reference TRBV5-1 and TRBJ2-3, reads KAGVTQTPRYLIKTRGQQVTLSCSPISGHRSVSWYQQTPGQGLQFLFEYFSETQRNKGNFPGRFSGRQFSNSRSEMNVSTLELGDSALYLCASSRIKNTDTQYFGPGTRLTVL.

V is TRBV10-3 and J is TRBJ2-7, with TRBD1 as a possible D gene (6 bases). The CDR3 has 14 residues. Germline-derived CDR1 and CDR2 are ENHRY and SYGVKD. Trimming removed 3 bases at V and 4 bases at J, with 13 bases between. Here the CDR3 reads CAISDFGGRYEQYF. CDR3 nucleotides: TGTGCCATCAGTGACTTTGGGGGCCGGTACGAGCAGTACTTC.

This chain joins TRBV10-3 and TRBJ2-2, with unresolved D. The CDR3 has 15 residues. V dropped 3 bases and J dropped 3 bases, with 11 bases sitting between them. In germline, CDR1 is ENHRY, CDR2 SYGVKD. As DNA, the CDR3 is TGTGCCATCAGTGAACAGAATTCTTACACCGGGGAGCTGTTTTTT. This translates into CAISEQNSYTGELFF.

The V call is TRBV11-3, the J call TRBJ1-5, with D hard to call. The CDR3 loop spans 16 amino acids. CDR1 is SGHNT and CDR2 is YENEEA in the germline V gene. Trimming took off 2 bases at V and 0 bases at J, with 11 bases between the two ends. As DNA, the CDR3 is TGTGCCAGCAGCTTAATCGCCCCCAATAGCAATCAGCCCCAGCATTTT. Its protein product is CASSLIAPNSNQPQHF.

The J gene is TRBJ2-7, the V gene TRBV7-9, with 7 bases that match TRBD1. V shed 2 bases, J shed 1 base, and the junction held 5 bases outside the gene matches. The CDR3 runs 15 residues. The germline V gene has CDR1 SEHNR and CDR2 FQNEAQ (reference sequence). CDR3 sequence: CASSLTPGGSYEQYF. The CDR3 DNA reads TGTGCCAGCAGCTTAACGCCAGGGGGATCCTACGAGCAGTACTTC. The full variable domain, with the rest looked up from reference TRBV7-9 and TRBJ2-7, is DTGVSQNPRHKITKRGQNVTFRCDPISEHNRLYWYRQTLGQGPEFLTYFQNEAQLEKSRLLSDRFSAERPKGSFSTLEIQRTEQGDSAMYLCASSLTPGGSYEQYFGPGTRLTVT.

This clone was counted between two and nine times. The chain links TRBV11-2 to TRBJ1-3; D gene unclear. CDR1 and CDR2 (germline): SGHAT, FQNNGV. Trimming removed 5 bases from V and 2 bases from J, with 10 bases in between. This CDR3 is built from 14 residues. The CDR3 DNA is TGTGCCAGCAGCGCCGCCGCGGCTGGAAACACCATATATTTT. The encoded protein is CASSAAAAGNTIYF.